This TCR beta chain is drawn from a study of blood T cell repertoires in COVID-19. In the study overall: Acute-phase and convalescent COVID-19 samples originated in the United States, Italy and Spain. T cells, B-cell-depleted T cells, or PBMCs supplied cDNA or gDNA.

Germline V lookup: CDR1 SGHNT, CDR2 YYREEE (reference sequence). V was shortened by 4 bases and J by 4 bases, with 14 bases between the two germline ends. CDR3 size: 14 residues. In the original analysis: The assay estimated nucleated cells by amplifying reference gene primers. Clones were sequenced by immunoSEQ multiplex PCR, and TCRdb holds only the in-frame ones, with some missing. V, J and clone size reflect that table, while D and trimming were determined from the DNA. The sample has roughly 70,000 clones, under 90% seen once. The rearrangement uses TRBV5-4 and TRBJ1-2; D remains unclear. The clonotype originates from an older woman with acute or convalescent COVID-19. Material: peripheral blood. CDR3 in DNA: TGTGCCAGCAGCCCCTCCAGCCCGGGCTATGGCTACACCTTC. This codes for CASSPSSPGYGYTF. Filled out from reference TRBV5-4 and TRBJ1-2, the complete variable domain reads ETGVTQSPTHLIKTRGQQVTLRCSSQSGHNTVSWYQQALGQGPQFIFQYYREEENGRGNFPPRFSGLQFPNYSSELNVNALELDDSALYLCASSPSSPGYGYTFGSGTRLTVV.